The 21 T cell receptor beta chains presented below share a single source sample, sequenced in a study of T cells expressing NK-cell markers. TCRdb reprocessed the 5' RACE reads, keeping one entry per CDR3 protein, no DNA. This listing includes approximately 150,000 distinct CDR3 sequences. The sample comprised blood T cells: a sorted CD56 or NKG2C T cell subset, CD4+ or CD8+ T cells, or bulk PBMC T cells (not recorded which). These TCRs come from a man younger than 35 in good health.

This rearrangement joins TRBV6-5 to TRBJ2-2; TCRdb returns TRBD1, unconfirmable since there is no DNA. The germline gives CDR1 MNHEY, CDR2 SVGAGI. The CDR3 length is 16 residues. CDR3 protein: CASSYFSGTGYGELFF.

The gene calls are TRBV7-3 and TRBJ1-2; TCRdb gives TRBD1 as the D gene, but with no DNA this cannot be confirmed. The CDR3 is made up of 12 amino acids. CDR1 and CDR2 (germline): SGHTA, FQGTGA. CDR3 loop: CASSFRDTVPLF.

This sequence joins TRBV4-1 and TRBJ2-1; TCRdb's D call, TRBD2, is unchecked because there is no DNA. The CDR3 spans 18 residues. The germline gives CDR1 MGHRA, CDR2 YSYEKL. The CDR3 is CASSQNGPATSGYNEQFF.

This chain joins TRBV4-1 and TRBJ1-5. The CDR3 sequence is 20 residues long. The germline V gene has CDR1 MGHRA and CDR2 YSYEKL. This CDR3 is CASSQEVGRGGGYSNQPQHF.

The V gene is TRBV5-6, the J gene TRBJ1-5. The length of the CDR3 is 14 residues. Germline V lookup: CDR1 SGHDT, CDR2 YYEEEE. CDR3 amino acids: CASSLAVSNQPQHF.

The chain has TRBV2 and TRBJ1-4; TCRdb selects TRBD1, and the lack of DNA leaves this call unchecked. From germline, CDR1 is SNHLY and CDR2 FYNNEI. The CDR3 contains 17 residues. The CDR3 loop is CATDARGATATNEKLFF.

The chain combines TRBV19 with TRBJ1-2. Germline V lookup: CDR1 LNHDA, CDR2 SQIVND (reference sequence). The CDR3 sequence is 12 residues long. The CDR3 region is CASSPRSGGYTF.

The CDR3: CATYKRLAGGKQETQYF. This chain uses TRBV24-1 with TRBJ2-5; the D gene TCRdb calls, TRBD2, cannot be checked with no DNA. Germline-derived CDR1 and CDR2 are KGHDR and SFDVKD. CDR3 size: 17 residues.

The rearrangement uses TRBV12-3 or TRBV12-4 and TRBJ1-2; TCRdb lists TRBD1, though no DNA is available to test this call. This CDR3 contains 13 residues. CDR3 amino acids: CASAEWGLGGYTF.

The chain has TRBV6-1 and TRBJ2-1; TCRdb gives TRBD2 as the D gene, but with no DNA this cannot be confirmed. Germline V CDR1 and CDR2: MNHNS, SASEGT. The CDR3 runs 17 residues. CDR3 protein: CASREGVGPLGYNEQFF.

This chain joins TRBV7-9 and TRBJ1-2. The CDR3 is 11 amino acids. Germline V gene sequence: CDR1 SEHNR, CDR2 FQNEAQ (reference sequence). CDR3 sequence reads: CASSLVGGYTF.

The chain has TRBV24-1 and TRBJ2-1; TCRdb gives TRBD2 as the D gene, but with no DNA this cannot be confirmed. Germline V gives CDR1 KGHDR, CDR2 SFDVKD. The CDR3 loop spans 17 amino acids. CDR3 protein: CATSATEAGIINNEQFF.

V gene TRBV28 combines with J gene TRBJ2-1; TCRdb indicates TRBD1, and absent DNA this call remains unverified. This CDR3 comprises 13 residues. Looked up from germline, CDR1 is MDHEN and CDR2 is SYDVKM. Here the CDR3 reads CASIPRGGDEQFF. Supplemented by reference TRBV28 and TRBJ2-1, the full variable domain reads DVKVTQSSRYLVKRTGEKVFLECVQDMDHENMFWYRQDPGLGLRLIYFSYDVKMKEKGDIPEGYSVSREKKERFSLILESASTNQTSMYLCASIPRGGDEQFFGPGTRLTVL.

CDR3 sequence: CASPPEASGTSTDTQYF. The genes are TRBV28 and TRBJ2-3; the D gene TCRdb calls, TRBD2, cannot be checked with no DNA. CDR1 is MDHEN and CDR2 is SYDVKM in the germline V gene. CDR3 length: 17 amino acids.

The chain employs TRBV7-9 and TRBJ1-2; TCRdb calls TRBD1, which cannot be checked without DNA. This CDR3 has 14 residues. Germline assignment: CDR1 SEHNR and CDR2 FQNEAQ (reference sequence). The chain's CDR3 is CASSLSGTDYGYTF.

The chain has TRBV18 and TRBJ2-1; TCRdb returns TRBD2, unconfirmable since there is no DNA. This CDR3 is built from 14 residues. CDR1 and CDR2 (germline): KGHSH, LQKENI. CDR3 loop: CASSPPLASNEQFF.

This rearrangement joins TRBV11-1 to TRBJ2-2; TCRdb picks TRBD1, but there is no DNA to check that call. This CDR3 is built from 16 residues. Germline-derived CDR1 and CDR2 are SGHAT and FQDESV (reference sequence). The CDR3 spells CASRARGTENTGELFF.

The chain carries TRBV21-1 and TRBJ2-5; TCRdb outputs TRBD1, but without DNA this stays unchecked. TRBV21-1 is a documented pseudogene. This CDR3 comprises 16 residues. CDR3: CASSTASGGEGKTQYF.

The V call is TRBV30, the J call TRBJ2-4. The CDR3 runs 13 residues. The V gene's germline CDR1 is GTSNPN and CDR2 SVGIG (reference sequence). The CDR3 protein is CAWLELAKNIQYF.

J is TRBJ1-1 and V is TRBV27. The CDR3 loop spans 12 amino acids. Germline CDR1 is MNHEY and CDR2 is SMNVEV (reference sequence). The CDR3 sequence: CASSWTNEEAFF.

The CDR3 protein is CASSPQGGYGYTF. The genes are TRBV27 and TRBJ1-2; the TCRdb D gene call, TRBD1, has no DNA to confirm it. Germline V gene lookup returns CDR1 MNHEY and CDR2 SMNVEV (reference sequence). The CDR3 covers 13 residues.